This T cell receptor beta chain was captured by sequencing in a study of T cell responses to AZD1222 COVID-19 vaccine. The table came from immunoSEQ multiplex PCR; TCRdb's copy has only in-frame clones and leaves some out. The sample holds 90,000 to 120,000 clones, roughly 87% seen once. Remarks on this clone: Its antigen is still unknown.

This CDR3 spans 13 amino acids. From germline, CDR1 is SNHLY and CDR2 FYNNEI. The V and J ends lost 1 base and 11 bases respectively, with 14 bases between them. The study, taken as a whole, reports: Clonal diversity was possibly underestimated; the donors were predominantly white British and more often female. CD4 TCRs covered the whole spike, strongest at regions 160-218 and 743-854. Baseline antibody screening turned up just a handful of seropositive AZD1222 recipients. Targets within unmutated variant regions were reportedly found for nearly half of spike-specific TCRs.

The sample was peripheral blood, taken on day 0 of MenACWY control vaccination. The TCR comes from an adult in good health. This chain joins TRBV2 and TRBJ1-1; the D is unclear. CDR3 protein: CASSEDGSRWAFF. CDR3 bases: TGTGCCAGCAGTGAAGATGGGTCTCGATGGGCTTTCTTT.